The rows below give T cell receptor beta chains drawn from one sample of a study of OX40 agonist ivuxolimab in advanced cancers. Measured with immunoSEQ multiplex PCR; TCRdb has only the in-frame clones, and not every one. Of approximately 58,000 clones detected, about 83% appear once; the ten largest clones hold around 2.5%. Sequences were derived from CD4+ or CD8+ T cells sorted from blood, sampled in a trial of the OX40 agonist ivuxolimab. The receptors come from an adult with an advanced solid tumor such as melanoma, head and neck, liver or kidney cancer. Both conserved end residues are part of each CDR3. A D gene is named only where the DNA matches it firmly. Clone size is given for some rows only: seen once, a few or many times, or a class if the clone is expanded.

TGTGCCAGCAGTGACTCCGCAGGAACGAACACTGAAGCTTTCTTT	CASSDSAGTNTEAFF	15	-	TRBV6-4	TRBJ1-1	-
TGTGCCAGCAGTTATGGTTTTAATGAAAAACTGTTTTTT	CASSYGFNEKLFF	13	-	TRBV6-5	TRBJ1-4	few
TGTGCCAGCAGCGTTAGCGGGATTAACACCGGGGAGCTGTTTTTT	CASSVSGINTGELFF	15	TRBD2	TRBV9	TRBJ2-2	-
TGTGCCAGCAGCGGGACTAGCCTAGGCACCGGGGAGCTGTTTTTT	CASSGTSLGTGELFF	15	TRBD2	TRBV9	TRBJ2-2	-
TGTGCCAGCAAAGAGGGCAGGGACAATGAGCAGTTCTTC	CASKEGRDNEQFF	13	-	TRBV2	TRBJ2-1	-
TGTGCCAGCAGTGAAGCACCCGGCACTGAAGCTTTCTTT	CASSEAPGTEAFF	13	-	TRBV6-1	TRBJ1-1	-
TGTGCCACCCAGACAGGAGATAATTCACCCCTCCACTTT	CATQTGDNSPLHF	13	-	TRBV2	TRBJ1-6	-
TGCGCCAGCAGCTCTGGGACGCCCGGGGACACCATATATTTT	CASSSGTPGDTIYF	14	-	TRBV5-1	TRBJ1-3	-
TGTGCCATCAGTGGGGGACTAGCGGGGGGCTACGAGCAGTACTTC	CAISGGLAGGYEQYF	15	TRBD2	TRBV10-3	TRBJ2-7	few
TGTGCCAGCTCACCAGGCGACGGCCTCGAAGCTTTCTTT	CASSPGDGLEAFF	13	-	TRBV18	TRBJ1-1	-
TGTGCCATCAGTGCAGGGGGTTCTGGGGCCAACGTCCTGACTTTC	CAISAGGSGANVLTF	15	TRBD1	TRBV10-3	TRBJ2-6	-
TGTGCCAGCAGTGCACGACAGGACAATCAGCCCCAGCATTTT	CASSARQDNQPQHF	14	-	TRBV6-1	TRBJ1-5	-
TGTGCCAGCCTTCTTGACGGGGGGGCAGACACCGGGGAGCTGTTTTTT	CASLLDGGADTGELFF	16	TRBD2	TRBV5-4	TRBJ2-2	-
TGTGCCAGCAGTTACCCCGGACTGTCTGGAAACACCATATATTTT	CASSYPGLSGNTIYF	15	-	TRBV6-6	TRBJ1-3	-
TGTGCCAGCAGCTCCACCGGGACAGCCATATCTGGGGCCAACGTCCTGACTTTC	CASSSTGTAISGANVLTF	18	TRBD1	TRBV9	TRBJ2-6	-
TGTGCCAGTTGCGGGACAGGGGGCATCGGCAATCAGCCCCAGCATTTT	CASCGTGGIGNQPQHF	16	TRBD1	TRBV28	TRBJ1-5	few
TGTGCCAGCAGCGTACTTGGGAGCTCCTACAATGAGCAGTTCTTC	CASSVLGSSYNEQFF	15	-	TRBV9	TRBJ2-1	-
TGTGCCAGCAGCTTAGATGGCGGGGAAGAGACCCAGTACTTC	CASSLDGGEETQYF	14	-	TRBV11-3	TRBJ2-5	-
TGTGCCTGGAGTAGAGGGCTAGGGGAGACCCAGTACTTC	CAWSRGLGETQYF	13	-	TRBV30	TRBJ2-5	-
TGCAGCGTCAAACTACAGGATAATAGCAATCAGCCCCAGCATTTT	CSVKLQDNSNQPQHF	15	-	TRBV29-1	TRBJ1-5	-
TGCGCCAGCAGCCAAGATCGCCGTCAGCCCCAGCATTTT	CASSQDRRQPQHF	13	-	TRBV4-3	TRBJ1-5	few
TGTGCCAGCAGCACAGGGGAAGTCGGCTATGGCTACACCTTC	CASSTGEVGYGYTF	14	TRBD1	TRBV6-6	TRBJ1-2	-
TGCGCCAGCAGCCCGTGGGACACCGCCGGGGGCTATGGCTACACCTTC	CASSPWDTAGGYGYTF	16	-	TRBV5-1	TRBJ1-2	few
TGTGCCAGTAGGTCGGGAGGCCCGAACACCGGGGAGCTGTTTTTT	CASRSGGPNTGELFF	15	TRBD2	TRBV19	TRBJ2-2	-
TGTGCCTGGACGACCGGGACTAGCGGTTTAGCCAAAAACATTCAGTACTTC	CAWTTGTSGLAKNIQYF	17	TRBD2	TRBV30	TRBJ2-4	-
TGTGCCAGCAGCTTGGAGACCCTGCCCCAGCATTTT	CASSLETLPQHF	12	-	TRBV7-2	TRBJ1-5	-
TGTGCTAGTGGTTCCCGGACAGGGGGGTACACCGGGGAGCTGTTTTTT	CASGSRTGGYTGELFF	16	TRBD1	TRBV12-5	TRBJ2-2	few
TGTGCCAGCAGCTTAGGGGACAGACTTACCGGGGAGCTGTTTTTT	CASSLGDRLTGELFF	15	TRBD1	TRBV7-2	TRBJ2-2	-
TGTGCCAGCAGCTTCTCCGGGACAGGGGGTTTGACGTCCCAGTACTTC	CASSFSGTGGLTSQYF	16	TRBD1	TRBV7-2	TRBJ2-5	once
TGTGCCAGCAGGCTCAGGGGGTTGAACACTGAAGCTTTCTTT	CASRLRGLNTEAFF	14	TRBD1	TRBV6-5	TRBJ1-1	-